This T cell receptor beta chain was recorded in a study of tumor-infiltrating lymphocytes in primary liver carcinoma. Study in general: Patients underwent surgical resection for primary liver carcinoma. Productive TCRbeta reads per sample were roughly 3.5 to 8 million, not differing by tissue. Study conclusions and caveats: The study found a significantly higher top-250-clone fraction in tumors than in blood (p = 0.039).

The V gene lost 0 bases and the J gene lost 3 bases, with 5 bases spanning the gap. Germline V gene lookup returns CDR1 MGHRA and CDR2 YSYEKL. The CDR3 is 13 residues long. This clonotype was counted ten times or more. Its matching antigen is unknown. It was unsorted whole blood that yielded blood RNA, and germline DNA was also extracted. Total RNA (roughly 550 ng) served as template for TCR beta cDNA synthesis primed by a constant-region primer. Library construction for TCR beta comprised three nested multiplex PCR rounds performed with slightly modified ARM-PCR. TRBV1-TRBV30 forward primers and a C-beta reverse primer were used in the first two PCR rounds, which each ran for approximately 9 cycles. TCRdb reprocessed the multiplex PCR reads via MiXCR and lists one record per CDR3 protein. Among 300,000 to 400,000 distinct CDR3 sequences listed, almost 65% were seen once.

The gene calls are TRBV4-1 and TRBJ2-5; tentatively, D is TRBD1 (5 bases). This receptor was identified in a man aged 40-49 years with primary liver carcinoma and hepatitis B virus infection. Material for sequencing was peripheral blood. The CDR3 here is CASSQEGEETQYF. The CDR3 DNA reads as TGCGCCAGCAGCCAAGAAGGGGAAGAGACCCAGTACTTC.